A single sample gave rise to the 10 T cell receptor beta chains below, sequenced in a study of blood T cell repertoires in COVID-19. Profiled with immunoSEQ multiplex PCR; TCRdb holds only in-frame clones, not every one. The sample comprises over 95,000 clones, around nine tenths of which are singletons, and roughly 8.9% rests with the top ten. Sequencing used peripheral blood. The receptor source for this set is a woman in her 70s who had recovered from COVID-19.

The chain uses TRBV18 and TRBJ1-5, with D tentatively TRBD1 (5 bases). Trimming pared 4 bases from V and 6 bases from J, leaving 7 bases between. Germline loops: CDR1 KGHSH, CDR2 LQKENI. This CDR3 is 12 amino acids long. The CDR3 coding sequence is TGTGCCAGCTCACGGGGGGGTCAGCCCCAGCATTTT. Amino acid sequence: CASSRGGQPQHF.

CDR3 amino acids: CASSGLAGPLYNEQFF. The CDR3 region has the DNA TGTGCCAGTAGTGGACTAGCGGGGCCCCTCTACAATGAGCAGTTCTTC. The chain is built from TRBV19 and TRBJ2-1, with TRBD2 matching over 12 bases. The V gene end was trimmed by 5 bases and the J gene end by 3 bases; junction bases not matched to a gene: 5. The CDR3 loop spans 16 amino acids. The germline gives CDR1 LNHDA, CDR2 SQIVND (reference sequence).

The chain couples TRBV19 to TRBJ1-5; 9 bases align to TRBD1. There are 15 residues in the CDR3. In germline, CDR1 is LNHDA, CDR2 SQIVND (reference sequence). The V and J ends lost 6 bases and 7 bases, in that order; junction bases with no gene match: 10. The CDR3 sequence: CASSKHPDRGQPQHF. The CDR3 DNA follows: TGTGCCAGTAGCAAACACCCGGACAGGGGCCAGCCCCAGCATTTT.

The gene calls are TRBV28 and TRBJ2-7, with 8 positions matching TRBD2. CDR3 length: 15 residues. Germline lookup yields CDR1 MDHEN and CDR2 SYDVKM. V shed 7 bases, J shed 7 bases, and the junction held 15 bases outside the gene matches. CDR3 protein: CASTPHDRGGWEQYF. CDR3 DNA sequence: TGTGCCAGCACTCCCCATGACCGGGGGGGCTGGGAGCAGTACTTC. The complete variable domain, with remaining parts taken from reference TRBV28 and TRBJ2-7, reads DVKVTQSSRYLVKRTGEKVFLECVQDMDHENMFWYRQDPGLGLRLIYFSYDVKMKEKGDIPEGYSVSREKKERFSLILESASTNQTSMYLCASTPHDRGGWEQYFGPGTRLTVT.

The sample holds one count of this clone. The CDR3 sequence is CASSLGTSGGAQDTQYF. Written as DNA, the CDR3 is TGTGCCAGCAGCTTGGGGACTAGCGGGGGGGCCCAAGATACGCAGTATTTT. This rearrangement joins TRBV5-4 to TRBJ2-3; 15 nucleotides align to TRBD2. Germline assignment: CDR1 SGHNT and CDR2 YYREEE (reference sequence). The CDR3 has 17 amino acids. The junction had 4 bases not matched to a gene; V was cut back by 0 bases and J by 5 bases.

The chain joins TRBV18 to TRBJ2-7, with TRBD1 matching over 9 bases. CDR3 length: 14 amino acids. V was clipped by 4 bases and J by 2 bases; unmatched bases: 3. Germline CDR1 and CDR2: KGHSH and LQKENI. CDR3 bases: TGTGCCAGCTCACGCCGGGACAGGGCCTACGAGCAGTACTTC. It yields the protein CASSRRDRAYEQYF.

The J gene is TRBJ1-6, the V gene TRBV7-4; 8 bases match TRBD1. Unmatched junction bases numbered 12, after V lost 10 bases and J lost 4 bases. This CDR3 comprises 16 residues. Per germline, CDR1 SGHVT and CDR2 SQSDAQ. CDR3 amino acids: CATLWKQGAYNSPLHF. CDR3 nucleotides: TGTGCCACCCTATGGAAGCAGGGGGCTTATAATTCACCCCTCCACTTT.

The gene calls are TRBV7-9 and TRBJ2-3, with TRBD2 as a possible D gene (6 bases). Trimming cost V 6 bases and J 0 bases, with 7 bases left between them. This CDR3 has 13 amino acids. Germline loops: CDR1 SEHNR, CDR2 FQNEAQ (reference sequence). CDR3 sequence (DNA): TGTGCCAGCAGTCGGGGGAGCACAGATACGCAGTATTTT. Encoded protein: CASSRGSTDTQYF.

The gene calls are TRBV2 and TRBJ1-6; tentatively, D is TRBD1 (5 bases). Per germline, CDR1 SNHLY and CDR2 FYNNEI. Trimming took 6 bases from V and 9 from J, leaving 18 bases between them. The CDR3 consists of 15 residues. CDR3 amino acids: CASSRQTVWGSPLHF. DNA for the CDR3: TGTGCCAGCAGCCGACAGACCGTTTGGGGTTCACCCCTCCACTTT.

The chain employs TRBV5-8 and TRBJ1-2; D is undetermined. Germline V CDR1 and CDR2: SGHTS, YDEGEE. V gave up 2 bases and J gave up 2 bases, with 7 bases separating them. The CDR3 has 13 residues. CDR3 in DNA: TGTGCCAGCAGCTTAGCGCAAAACTATGGCTACACCTTC. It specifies CASSLAQNYGYTF.